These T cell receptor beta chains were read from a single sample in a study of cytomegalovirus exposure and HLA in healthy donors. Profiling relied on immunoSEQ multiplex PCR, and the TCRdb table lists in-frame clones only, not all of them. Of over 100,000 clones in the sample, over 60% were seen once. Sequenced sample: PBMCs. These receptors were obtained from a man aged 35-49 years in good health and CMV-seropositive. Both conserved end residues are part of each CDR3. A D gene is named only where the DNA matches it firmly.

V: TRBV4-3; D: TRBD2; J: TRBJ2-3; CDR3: CASSRTGLAATDTQYF; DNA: TGCGCCAGCAGCCGCACGGGACTAGCGGCCACAGATACGCAGTATTTT
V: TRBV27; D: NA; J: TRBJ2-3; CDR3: CASSLSAALDTQYF; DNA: TGTGCCAGCAGTTTATCGGCAGCGCTCGATACGCAGTATTTT
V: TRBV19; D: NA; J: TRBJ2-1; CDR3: CASSTTGTQFF; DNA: TGTGCCAGTAGTACCACCGGGACTCAGTTCTTC
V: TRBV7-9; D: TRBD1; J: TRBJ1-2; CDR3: CASSFGTVKGANGYTF; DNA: TGTGCCAGCAGCTTTGGTACCGTGAAGGGGGCTAATGGCTACACCTTC
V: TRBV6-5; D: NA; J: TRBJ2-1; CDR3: CASSYMGGLYNEQFF; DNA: TGTGCCAGCAGTTACATGGGGGGACTCTACAATGAGCAGTTCTTC
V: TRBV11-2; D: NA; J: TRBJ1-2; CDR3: CASSSKRGLGYTF; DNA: TGTGCCAGCAGCTCAAAGAGGGGGTTAGGCTACACCTTC
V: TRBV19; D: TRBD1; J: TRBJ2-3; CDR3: CASTAGGEGDTQYF; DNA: TGTGCCAGTACAGCAGGGGGCGAGGGAGATACGCAGTATTTT
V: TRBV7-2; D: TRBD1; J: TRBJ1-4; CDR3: CASSPQTGDKLFF; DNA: TGTGCCAGCAGCCCCCAGACAGGGGACAAACTGTTTTTT
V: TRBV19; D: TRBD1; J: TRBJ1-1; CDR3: CASTDRANTEAFF; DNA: TGTGCCAGCACAGACAGGGCGAACACTGAAGCTTTCTTT
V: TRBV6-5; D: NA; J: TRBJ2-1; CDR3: CASSYSTGSYNEQFF; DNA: TGTGCCAGCAGTTACTCAACCGGCTCCTACAATGAGCAGTTCTTC
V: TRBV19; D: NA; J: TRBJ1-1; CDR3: CASSISVQGNTEAFF; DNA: TGTGCCAGTAGTATTTCCGTTCAGGGGAACACTGAAGCTTTCTTT
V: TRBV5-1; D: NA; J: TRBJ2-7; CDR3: CASSTDRPHYEQYF; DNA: TGCGCCAGCAGCACGGACAGACCGCATTACGAGCAGTACTTC
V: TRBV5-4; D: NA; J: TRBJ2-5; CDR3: CASLGPTEETQYF; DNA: TGTGCCAGCCTGGGTCCGACAGAAGAGACCCAGTACTTC
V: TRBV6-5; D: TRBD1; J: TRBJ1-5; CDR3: CASRPTGNANQPQHF; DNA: TGTGCCAGCAGACCGACAGGGAATGCCAATCAGCCCCAGCATTTT
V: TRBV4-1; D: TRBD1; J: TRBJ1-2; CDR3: CASSRRQGAPIGYTF; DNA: TGCGCCAGCAGCCGTCGACAGGGGGCCCCTATTGGCTACACCTTC
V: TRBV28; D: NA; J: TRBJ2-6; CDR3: CASSTWVPDPGANGLTF; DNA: TGTGCCAGCAGCACGTGGGTTCCGGACCCTGGGGCCAACGGCCTGACTTTC
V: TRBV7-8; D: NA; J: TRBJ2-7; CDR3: CASSLGQGTPYEQYF; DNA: TGTGCCAGCAGCTTAGGTCAGGGGACCCCCTACGAGCAGTACTTC
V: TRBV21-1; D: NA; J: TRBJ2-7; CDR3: CASSPPESGMDEQYF; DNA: TGTGCCAGCAGCCCACCCGAGTCGGGGATGGACGAGCAGTACTTC